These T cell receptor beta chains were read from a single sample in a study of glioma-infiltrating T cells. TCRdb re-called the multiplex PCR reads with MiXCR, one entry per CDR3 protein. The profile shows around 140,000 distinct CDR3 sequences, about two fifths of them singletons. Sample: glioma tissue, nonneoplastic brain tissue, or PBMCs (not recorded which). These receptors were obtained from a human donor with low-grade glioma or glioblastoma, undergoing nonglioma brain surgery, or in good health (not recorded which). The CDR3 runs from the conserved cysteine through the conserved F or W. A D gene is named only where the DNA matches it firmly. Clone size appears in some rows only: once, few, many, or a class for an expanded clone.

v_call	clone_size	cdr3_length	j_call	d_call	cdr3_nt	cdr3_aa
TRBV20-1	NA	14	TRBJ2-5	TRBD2	TGCAGTGCCGAACTAGCGGGGGGTTCTGAGACCCAGTACTTC	CSAELAGGSETQYF
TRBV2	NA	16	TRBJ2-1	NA	TGTGCCAGCAGTGAAGCGGCCAGGTCCTTTTACAATGAGCAGTTCTTC	CASSEAARSFYNEQFF
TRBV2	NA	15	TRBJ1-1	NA	TGTGCGAGCAGTCCACAGGGAAGTAGCTTGACTGAAGCTTTCTTT	CASSPQGSSLTEAFF
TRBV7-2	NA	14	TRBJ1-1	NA	TGTGCCAGCAGCTTAGACGGCATAAACACTGAAGCTTTCTTT	CASSLDGINTEAFF
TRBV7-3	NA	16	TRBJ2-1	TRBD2	TGTGCCAGCAGCCCCAGGACTAGCGGGTCCTACAATGAGCAGTTCTTC	CASSPRTSGSYNEQFF
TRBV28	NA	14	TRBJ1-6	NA	TGTGCCAGCAGATTGGGCGTTGAGAATTCACCCCTCCACTTT	CASRLGVENSPLHF
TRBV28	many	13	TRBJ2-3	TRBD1	TGTGCCATCTCGGACAGGAAGAAAGATACGCAGTATTTT	CAISDRKKDTQYF
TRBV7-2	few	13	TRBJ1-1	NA	TGTGCCAGCAGCTTCCGAGTGGGGACTGAAGCTTTCTTT	CASSFRVGTEAFF
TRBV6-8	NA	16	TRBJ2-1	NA	TGTGCCAGCAGACCCGCCGGGTCAGGGGCGTACAATGAGCAGTTCTTC	CASRPAGSGAYNEQFF
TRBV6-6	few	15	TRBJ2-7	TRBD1	TGTGCCAGCAGTTACTCGACAGGGGGAAATTCCGAGCAGTACTTC	CASSYSTGGNSEQYF
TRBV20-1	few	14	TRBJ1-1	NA	TGCAGTGCTAGTAACCCTCCAGGGAACACTGAAGCTTTCTTT	CSASNPPGNTEAFF
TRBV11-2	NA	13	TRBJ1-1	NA	TGTGCCAGCAGCTTAGTCGGCGGAGACCAAGCTTTCTTT	CASSLVGGDQAFF
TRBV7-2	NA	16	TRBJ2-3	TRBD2	TGTGCCAGCAGCTCACATCTAGCGGGAGGGTTTGATACGCAGTATTTT	CASSSHLAGGFDTQYF
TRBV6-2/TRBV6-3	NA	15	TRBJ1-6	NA	TGTGCCAGCAGTTACTCCTGGGACAACCATTCACCCCTCCACTTT	CASSYSWDNHSPLHF
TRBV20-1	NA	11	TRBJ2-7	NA	TGCAGTGCCAGCGGGACATACGAGCAGTACTTC	CSASGTYEQYF
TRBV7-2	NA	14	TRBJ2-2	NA	TGTGCCAGCAGCCCAGGCTTGCAGTCTTCGGAGCTGTTTTTT	CASSPGLQSSELFF
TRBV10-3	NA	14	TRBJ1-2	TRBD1	TGTGCCATCAGTGAGTCGGCGCAGGGGGAAGGCTACACCTTC	CAISESAQGEGYTF
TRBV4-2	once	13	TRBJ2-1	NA	TGTGCCAGCAGCCAAGGAGGGAGCAATGAGCAGCTCTTC	CASSQGGSNEQLF
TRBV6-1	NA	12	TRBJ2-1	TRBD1	TGTGCCACTCGGACAGGGGACAATGAGCAGTTCTTC	CATRTGDNEQFF
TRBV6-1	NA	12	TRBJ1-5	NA	TGTGCCAGCAGTTTCGTTTTACAGCCCCAGCATTTT	CASSFVLQPQHF
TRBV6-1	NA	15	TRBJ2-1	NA	TGTGCCAGCAGTGACAAGCGAGGAGTATGGAATGAGCAGTTCTTC	CASSDKRGVWNEQFF
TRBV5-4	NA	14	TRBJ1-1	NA	TGTGCCAGCAGCGCCCAGCGGGAGAACACTGAAGCTTTCTTT	CASSAQRENTEAFF
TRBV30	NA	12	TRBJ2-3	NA	TGTGCCTGGAGTGTACTAGCAGATACGCAGTATTTT	CAWSVLADTQYF
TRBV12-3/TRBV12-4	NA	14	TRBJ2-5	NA	TGTGCCAGCAGTTCTACCGGGTTCCAAGAGACCCAGTACTTC	CASSSTGFQETQYF
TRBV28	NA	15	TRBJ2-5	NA	TGTGCCAGCAGTCTCCCCGGGTTCAACCAAGAGACCCAGTACTTC	CASSLPGFNQETQYF
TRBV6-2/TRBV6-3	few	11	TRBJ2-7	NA	TGTGCCAGCAGTTACGAGGGCGAGCAGTACTTC	CASSYEGEQYF
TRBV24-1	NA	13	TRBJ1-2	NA	TGTGCCACCAGTGATACGGGACCGGGGGGCTACACCTTC	CATSDTGPGGYTF
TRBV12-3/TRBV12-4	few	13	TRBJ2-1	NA	TGTGCCAGCAGTTCCTTTAGGTCGGCTCGCGCATTCTTC	CASSSFRSARAFF
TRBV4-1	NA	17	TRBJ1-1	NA	TGCGCCAGCAGCCTTACCCGGTCGGGTTTACGCGGCACTGAAGCTTTCTTT	CASSLTRSGLRGTEAFF
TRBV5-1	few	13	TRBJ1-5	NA	TGCGCCAGCAGCTTGGTTGGGGATCAGCCCCAGCATTTT	CASSLVGDQPQHF
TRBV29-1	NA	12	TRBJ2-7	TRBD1	TGCAGCGTTGTGACAGGGGGCAACGAGCAGTACTTC	CSVVTGGNEQYF
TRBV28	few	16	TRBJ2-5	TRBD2	TGTGCCAGCAGTTTGGGTGGTAGCGGGTCTCAAGAGACCCAGTACTTC	CASSLGGSGSQETQYF